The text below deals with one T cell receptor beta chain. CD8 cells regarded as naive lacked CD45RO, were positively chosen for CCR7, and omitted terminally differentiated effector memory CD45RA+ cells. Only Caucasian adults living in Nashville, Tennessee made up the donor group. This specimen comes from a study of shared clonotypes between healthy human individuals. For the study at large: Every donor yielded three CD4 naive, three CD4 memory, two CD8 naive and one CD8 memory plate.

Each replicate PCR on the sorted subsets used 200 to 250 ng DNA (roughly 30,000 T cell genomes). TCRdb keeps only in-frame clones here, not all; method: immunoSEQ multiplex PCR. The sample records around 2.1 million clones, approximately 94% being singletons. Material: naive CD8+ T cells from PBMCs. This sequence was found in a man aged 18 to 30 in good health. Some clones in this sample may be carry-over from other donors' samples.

CDR3 residues: CASSPRKIDTQYF. CDR3 coding DNA: TGTGCCAGTAGCCCAAGGAAGATTGATACGCAGTATTTT. The genes are TRBV19 and TRBJ2-3; no clear D. Trimming stripped 6 bases from V and 6 bases from J, with 13 bases between. Germline assignment: CDR1 LNHDA and CDR2 SQIVND (reference sequence). The CDR3 length is 13 residues.